This TCR beta chain appears in the sequencing data of a study of cytomegalovirus exposure and HLA in healthy donors. Study results and limitations: The HLA-A and HLA-B alleles of most subjects were reportedly predicted accurately from TCR beta sequences.

The PCR employed 60 Vbeta primers together with 13 Jbeta primers. Sequencing was performed with immunoSEQ multiplex PCR; in TCRdb, only in-frame clones are kept and a portion is missing. The sample lists some 150,000 clones, 71% occurring once. This clone came up a few times. As yet, its antigen is unknown. The germline gives CDR1 LGHNA, CDR2 YSLEER. Trimming removed 0 bases from V and 7 bases from J; junction bases left unmatched: 10. CDR3 length: 18 amino acids. The receptor's source is a woman in her twenties or thirties in good health and CMV-seronegative. What was sequenced was PBMCs. V and J are TRBV4-3 and TRBJ2-2; 11 nucleotides line up with TRBD2. The CDR3 loop is CASSQEHASGGRSGELFF. In nucleotides, the CDR3 is TGCGCCAGCAGCCAAGAACACGCTAGCGGGGGGCGGAGCGGGGAGCTGTTTTTT.